A single T cell receptor (beta chain) is shown here with its context. TCRdb keeps only in-frame clones here, not all; method: immunoSEQ multiplex PCR. In the table there are about 200,000 clones, about nine tenths of which are singletons. Germline lookup yields CDR1 SGHRS and CDR2 YFSETQ. V shed 5 bases and J 9 bases; nucleotides not matched to a gene: 9. This CDR3 comprises 14 residues. These data come from a study of blood T cell repertoires in COVID-19. Background on the study: The analysed material was cDNA or gDNA that came from T cells, B-cell-depleted T cells, or PBMCs.

The receptor was derived from a man aged 18 to 29 with active or convalescent COVID-19. The chain has TRBV5-1 and TRBJ2-1, with TRBD2 matching 9 bases. Sequenced: peripheral blood. The CDR3 loop reads CASSLGREGAEQFF. The CDR3 DNA reads as TGCGCCAGCAGTCTAGGGCGGGAGGGGGCTGAGCAGTTCTTC.